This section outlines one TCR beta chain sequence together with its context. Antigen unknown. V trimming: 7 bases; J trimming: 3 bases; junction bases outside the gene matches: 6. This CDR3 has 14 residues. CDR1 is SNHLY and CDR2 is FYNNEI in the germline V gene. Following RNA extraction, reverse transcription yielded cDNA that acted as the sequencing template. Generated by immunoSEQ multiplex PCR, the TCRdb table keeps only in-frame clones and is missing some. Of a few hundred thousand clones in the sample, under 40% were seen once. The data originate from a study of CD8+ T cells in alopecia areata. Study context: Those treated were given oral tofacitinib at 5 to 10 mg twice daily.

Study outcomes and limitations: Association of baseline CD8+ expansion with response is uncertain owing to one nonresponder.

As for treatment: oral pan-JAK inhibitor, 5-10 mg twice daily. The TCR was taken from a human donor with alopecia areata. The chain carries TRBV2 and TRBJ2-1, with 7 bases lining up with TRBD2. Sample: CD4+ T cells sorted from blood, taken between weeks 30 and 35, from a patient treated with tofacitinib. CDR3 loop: CASTSGTYYNEQFF. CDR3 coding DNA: TGTGCCAGCACCAGCGGGACCTACTACAATGAGCAGTTCTTC.